The rows below give T cell receptor beta chains drawn from one sample of a study of T cells in Graves' hyperthyroidism and ophthalmopathy. TCRdb used MiXCR to reprocess the multiplex PCR reads, holding one entry per CDR3 protein. The sample has about 700,000 distinct CDR3 sequences; 45% are singletons. The sample taken for sequencing was peripheral blood or thyroid tissue (not recorded which). The receptor set was obtained from an adult man with Graves' disease, either hyperthyroidism or ophthalmopathy (not recorded which). The CDR3 runs from the conserved cysteine through the conserved F or W. The D gene is left open where the match is weak. The listing skips clone size in some rows; elsewhere it reads once, few, many or a size class.

cdr3_nt: TGCGCCAGCAGTGAAGGACGGGGGCCCAATCAGCCCCAGCATTTT
cdr3_aa: CASSEGRGPNQPQHF
d_call: .
j_call: TRBJ1-5
clone_size: .
v_call: TRBV10-2

cdr3_nt: TGTGCCTGGAGTGTAAGCCGGACAGGGGCCGATTCACCCCTCCACTTT
cdr3_aa: CAWSVSRTGADSPLHF
d_call: TRBD1
j_call: TRBJ1-6
clone_size: .
v_call: TRBV7-9

cdr3_nt: TGTGCCACCAGCAGAGATCTTGGCGGGAGGAGCTCCTACGAGCAGTACTTC
cdr3_aa: CATSRDLGGRSSYEQYF
d_call: TRBD2
j_call: TRBJ2-7
clone_size: .
v_call: TRBV15

cdr3_nt: TGTGCCACCAGTGGACAGGGCCAAGAGACCCAGTACTTC
cdr3_aa: CATSGQGQETQYF
d_call: TRBD1
j_call: TRBJ2-5
clone_size: .
v_call: TRBV24-1

cdr3_nt: TGTCCCAGCAGTCTCCGAGATAAACTGTTTTTT
cdr3_aa: CPSSLRDKLFF
d_call: .
j_call: TRBJ1-4
clone_size: .
v_call: TRBV12-3/TRBV12-4

cdr3_nt: TGTGCCAGCAGCCGGACAGGCTGGGGATCACCCCTCCACTTT
cdr3_aa: CASSRTGWGSPLHF
d_call: TRBD1
j_call: TRBJ1-6
clone_size: .
v_call: TRBV12-3/TRBV12-4

cdr3_nt: TGCAGTGCTCAAGGTGGTTATGGCTACACCTTC
cdr3_aa: CSAQGGYGYTF
d_call: .
j_call: TRBJ1-2
clone_size: many
v_call: TRBV20-1

cdr3_nt: TGCGCCAGCAGCTTGGGGCCCGGAGGCTCTGGAAACACCATATATTTT
cdr3_aa: CASSLGPGGSGNTIYF
d_call: .
j_call: TRBJ1-3
clone_size: .
v_call: TRBV5-1

cdr3_nt: TGTGCCAGCGCAGGGGGCGCCGGGGGAGAGACCCAGTACTTC
cdr3_aa: CASAGGAGGETQYF
d_call: TRBD1
j_call: TRBJ2-5
clone_size: .
v_call: TRBV2

cdr3_nt: TGTGCCAGCAGTAGGACAGGGTTAAGTTCACCCCTCCACTTT
cdr3_aa: CASSRTGLSSPLHF
d_call: TRBD1
j_call: TRBJ1-6
clone_size: .
v_call: TRBV12-3/TRBV12-4

cdr3_nt: TGTGCCAGCACCAAGGGCGGGGTCGAGAGACATGGGAACACTGAAGCTTTCTTT
cdr3_aa: CASTKGGVERHGNTEAFF
d_call: .
j_call: TRBJ1-1
clone_size: .
v_call: TRBV6-5

cdr3_nt: TGCGCCAGCAGTGGCCGCCTTCTACAATGGAGCTATGGCTACACCTTC
cdr3_aa: CASSGRLLQWSYGYTF
d_call: .
j_call: TRBJ1-2
clone_size: many
v_call: TRBV10-2

cdr3_nt: TGCAGTGCTAGATCGTTCGGTAGCGGCGGACTGAACGAGCAGTACTTC
cdr3_aa: CSARSFGSGGLNEQYF
d_call: .
j_call: TRBJ2-7
clone_size: few
v_call: TRBV20-1

cdr3_nt: TGTGCCATCAGTGATTCAAGTGGCGGCACTGAAGCTTTCTTT
cdr3_aa: CAISDSSGGTEAFF
d_call: .
j_call: TRBJ1-1
clone_size: many
v_call: TRBV10-3

cdr3_nt: TGTGCCAGCAGCGGTTGGACTGAAGCTTTCTTT
cdr3_aa: CASSGWTEAFF
d_call: .
j_call: TRBJ1-1
clone_size: .
v_call: TRBV9